This T cell receptor beta chain was captured in a study of T cell repertoires in ileal Crohn's disease. Turning to the study itself: Every patient was operated on for stricturing (about 60%) or penetrating (approximately 40%) complications. About half received postoperative treatment, roughly ten with thiopurines and around 17 anti-TNF.

Worth noting for this clone: Its target is unknown.

In germline, CDR1 is SGHRS, CDR2 YFSETQ. Trimming took off 4 bases at V and 5 bases at J, with 6 bases between the two ends. The CDR3 contains 11 residues. TCRB immunosequencing input was around 460 nanograms of biopsy DNA per sample. The protocol was immunoSEQ multiplex PCR, while the TCRdb copy is restricted to in-frame clones and leaves out a portion. The data hold some 30,000 clones, with about three quarters observed a single time. Study-level findings and limits: Clonal expansions were more frequent in active smokers than non-smokers at surgery.

Material for sequencing was ileal tissue. This sequence joins TRBV5-1 and TRBJ2-5; D gene ambiguous. The receptor was isolated from an adult with Crohn's disease. The CDR3 DNA reads as TGCGCCAGCAGCCGTATGGAGACCCAGTACTTC. Residues: CASSRMETQYF. Full variable domain (outside the CDR3, taken from reference TRBV5-1 and TRBJ2-5): KAGVTQTPRYLIKTRGQQVTLSCSPISGHRSVSWYQQTPGQGLQFLFEYFSETQRNKGNFPGRFSGRQFSNSRSEMNVSTLELGDSALYLCASSRMETQYFGPGTRLLVL.